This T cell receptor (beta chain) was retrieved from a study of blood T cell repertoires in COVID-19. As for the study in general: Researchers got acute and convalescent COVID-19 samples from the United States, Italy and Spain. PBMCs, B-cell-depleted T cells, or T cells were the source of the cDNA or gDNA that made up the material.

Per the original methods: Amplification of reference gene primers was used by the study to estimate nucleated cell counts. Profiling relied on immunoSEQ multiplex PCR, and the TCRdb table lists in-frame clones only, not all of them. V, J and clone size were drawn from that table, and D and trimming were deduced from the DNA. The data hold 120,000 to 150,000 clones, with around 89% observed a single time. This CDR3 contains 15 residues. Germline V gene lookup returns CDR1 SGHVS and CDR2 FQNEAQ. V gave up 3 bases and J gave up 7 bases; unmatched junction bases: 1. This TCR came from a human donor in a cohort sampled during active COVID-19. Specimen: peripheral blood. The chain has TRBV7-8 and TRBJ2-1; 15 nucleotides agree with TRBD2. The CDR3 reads CASSFGLAGGNEQFF. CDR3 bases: TGTGCCAGCAGCTTTGGACTAGCGGGGGGGAATGAGCAGTTCTTC.